The clone carrying this T cell receptor beta chain was detected many times. Its antigen is not identified. Trimming shortened V by 6 bases and J by 2 bases, and 13 bases separated the two germline ends. The CDR3 extends over 14 amino acids. The germline V gene has CDR1 MNHNS and CDR2 SASEGT. The sample is drawn from a study of T cell repertoires in cytomegalovirus infection. Study-wide findings and caveats: HLA-C-restricted TCR beta clonotypes specific for CMV led the ex vivo response.

TCRdb used MiXCR to reprocess the reads, holding one entry per CDR3 protein. The table records 480,000 or so distinct CDR3 sequences, about 10% of them present only once. The chain links TRBV6-1 to TRBJ2-5; either TRBD1 or TRBD2 may supply D (5 bases each). The sequencing input was PBMCs. The clonotype originates from a human donor in good health (CMV status not recorded). Some clones in this sample may be carry-over from other donors' samples. CDR3 DNA sequence: TGTGCCAGCAGGACCCCGGGACCTCAAGAGACCCAGTACTTC. It is translated as CASRTPGPQETQYF.